Listed below are T cell receptor beta chains from one sample, sequenced in a study of OX40 agonist ivuxolimab in advanced cancers. Method: immunoSEQ multiplex PCR; TCRdb's copy keeps in-frame clones and lacks some. This repertoire shows some 110,000 clones, roughly nine tenths found once; its top ten account for about 0.48%. The sample here was CD4+ or CD8+ T cells sorted from blood, taken in a trial of the OX40 agonist ivuxolimab. The receptors derive from an adult with an advanced solid tumor such as melanoma, head and neck, liver or kidney cancer. Each CDR3 is given with its conserved first and last residue. A D gene is named only where the DNA matches it firmly. The listing skips clone size in some rows; elsewhere it reads once, few, many or a size class.

clone_size: once; j_call: TRBJ2-3; v_call: TRBV19; d_call: -; cdr3_nt: TGTGCCAGTAAGTCCGGCGAGCTTATCACAGATACGCAGTATTTT; cdr3_aa: CASKSGELITDTQYF
clone_size: -; j_call: TRBJ1-5; v_call: TRBV5-6; d_call: -; cdr3_nt: TGTGCCAGCAGCCCGGCGGCTTCGGGTCAGCCCCAGCATTTT; cdr3_aa: CASSPAASGQPQHF
clone_size: -; j_call: TRBJ2-1; v_call: TRBV25-1; d_call: -; cdr3_nt: TGTGCCAGCCGGGGGTCCCACAGGGGCATCTCCTACAATGAGCAGTTCTTC; cdr3_aa: CASRGSHRGISYNEQFF
clone_size: -; j_call: TRBJ1-1; v_call: TRBV12-5; d_call: TRBD1; cdr3_nt: TGTGCTAGTGGTTTGTGGGGACAGGGTGGGAACACTGAAGCTTTCTTT; cdr3_aa: CASGLWGQGGNTEAFF
clone_size: -; j_call: TRBJ2-7; v_call: TRBV7-9; d_call: -; cdr3_nt: TGTGCCAGCAGCCAGGACAGCTACGAGCAGTACTTC; cdr3_aa: CASSQDSYEQYF
clone_size: once; j_call: TRBJ1-5; v_call: TRBV19; d_call: -; cdr3_nt: TGTGCCAGTAGTATGGGTAGGATCAATCAGCCCCAGCATTTT; cdr3_aa: CASSMGRINQPQHF
clone_size: -; j_call: TRBJ1-1; v_call: TRBV29-1; d_call: TRBD1; cdr3_nt: TGCAGCGTGAGGGGACAGGCCAACACTGAAGCTTTCTTT; cdr3_aa: CSVRGQANTEAFF
clone_size: once; j_call: TRBJ1-4; v_call: TRBV29-1; d_call: TRBD1; cdr3_nt: TGCAGCGGGAGGGGACAGGATGCAACTAATGAAAAACTGTTTTTT; cdr3_aa: CSGRGQDATNEKLFF
clone_size: -; j_call: TRBJ1-5; v_call: TRBV21-1; d_call: -; cdr3_nt: TGTGCCAGCAGTCAAGCGGGGGAGGGCGGCAATCAGCCCCAGCATTTT; cdr3_aa: CASSQAGEGGNQPQHF
clone_size: -; j_call: TRBJ1-1; v_call: TRBV30; d_call: -; cdr3_nt: TGTGCCTGGAGTGGCAGGGTTAACACTGAAGCTTTCTTT; cdr3_aa: CAWSGRVNTEAFF
clone_size: -; j_call: TRBJ2-2; v_call: TRBV5-1; d_call: -; cdr3_nt: TGCGCCAGCAGCTGGGGAGCAAGCAGGGAGCTGTTTTTT; cdr3_aa: CASSWGASRELFF
clone_size: -; j_call: TRBJ1-4; v_call: TRBV5-4; d_call: TRBD1; cdr3_nt: TGTGCCAGCAGCTTGGACGGGACAGATCTGTTTTTT; cdr3_aa: CASSLDGTDLFF
clone_size: -; j_call: TRBJ1-1; v_call: TRBV19; d_call: -; cdr3_nt: TGTGCCAGTCGGCCCGGGGGGACTGAAGCTTTCTTT; cdr3_aa: CASRPGGTEAFF
clone_size: -; j_call: TRBJ2-7; v_call: TRBV4-3; d_call: TRBD2; cdr3_nt: TGCGCCAGCAGCCAAGATCGCCTAGCGGGGTGGGCCTACGAGCAGTACTTC; cdr3_aa: CASSQDRLAGWAYEQYF
clone_size: -; j_call: TRBJ1-1; v_call: TRBV11-2; d_call: -; cdr3_nt: TGTGCCAGCAGCTTTGGAACGGGAGGGAACACTGAAGCTTTCTTT; cdr3_aa: CASSFGTGGNTEAFF
clone_size: -; j_call: TRBJ2-7; v_call: TRBV4-3; d_call: -; cdr3_nt: TGCGCCAGCAGCCAAGAAGGTATGGTCGGCGCCTCCTACGAGCAGTACTTC; cdr3_aa: CASSQEGMVGASYEQYF
clone_size: -; j_call: TRBJ1-1; v_call: TRBV19; d_call: -; cdr3_nt: TGTGCCAGTAGTATAGGGGGAACGGGGAACACTGAAGCTTTCTTT; cdr3_aa: CASSIGGTGNTEAFF
clone_size: -; j_call: TRBJ2-7; v_call: TRBV7-9; d_call: -; cdr3_nt: TGTGCCAGCAGCTCTTCCTCCTACGAGCAGTACTTC; cdr3_aa: CASSSSSYEQYF
clone_size: -; j_call: TRBJ1-4; v_call: TRBV7-9; d_call: -; cdr3_nt: TGTGCCAGCAGCTTAGATGGGCCCACTAATGAAAAACTGTTTTTT; cdr3_aa: CASSLDGPTNEKLFF
clone_size: -; j_call: TRBJ2-7; v_call: TRBV6-1; d_call: TRBD1; cdr3_nt: TGTGCCAGCATAGGACAGGCCCCCTACGAGCAGTACTTC; cdr3_aa: CASIGQAPYEQYF
clone_size: -; j_call: TRBJ2-3; v_call: TRBV20-1; d_call: -; cdr3_nt: TGCCGCCCTGGGGATACGCAGTATTTT; cdr3_aa: CRPGDTQYF
clone_size: -; j_call: TRBJ2-3; v_call: TRBV11-1; d_call: TRBD2; cdr3_nt: TGTGCCAGCAGCTTAATTCTGGCGGGGGGAAACACAGATACGCAGTATTTT; cdr3_aa: CASSLILAGGNTDTQYF
clone_size: -; j_call: TRBJ2-1; v_call: TRBV12-5; d_call: TRBD1; cdr3_nt: TGTGCTAGTGGTTGGACCAGTAACAGGGGCCAAAACAATGAGCAGTTCTTC; cdr3_aa: CASGWTSNRGQNNEQFF
clone_size: -; j_call: TRBJ2-7; v_call: TRBV10-2; d_call: TRBD1; cdr3_nt: TGCGCCAGCTCCGACCCGGGACAGGGAAGCTCCTACGAGCAGTACTTC; cdr3_aa: CASSDPGQGSSYEQYF
clone_size: once; j_call: TRBJ2-7; v_call: TRBV18; d_call: -; cdr3_nt: TGTGCCAGCTCACCGGGGGGTGAGGCCCGCTACGAGCAGTACTTC; cdr3_aa: CASSPGGEARYEQYF
clone_size: -; j_call: TRBJ1-5; v_call: TRBV7-2; d_call: -; cdr3_nt: TGTGCCAGCAGCTTAGGTATGGGACAGCCCCAGCATTTT; cdr3_aa: CASSLGMGQPQHF
clone_size: -; j_call: TRBJ1-3; v_call: TRBV30; d_call: TRBD1; cdr3_nt: TGTGCCTGGAGTGTAGGACAGGGGGTTAGCACCATATATTTT; cdr3_aa: CAWSVGQGVSTIYF
clone_size: -; j_call: TRBJ1-1; v_call: TRBV4-3; d_call: TRBD1; cdr3_nt: TGCGCCAGCAGCCAAGCGGACAGGGATAATACTGAAGCTTTCTTT; cdr3_aa: CASSQADRDNTEAFF
clone_size: -; j_call: TRBJ2-5; v_call: TRBV7-9; d_call: -; cdr3_nt: TGTGCCAGCAGCACAACTGGCCAAGAGACCCAGTACTTC; cdr3_aa: CASSTTGQETQYF
clone_size: -; j_call: TRBJ2-3; v_call: TRBV15; d_call: TRBD1; cdr3_nt: TGTGCCACCAGCAGGGACAGGGGGACAGATACGCAGTATTTT; cdr3_aa: CATSRDRGTDTQYF
clone_size: -; j_call: TRBJ2-5; v_call: TRBV28; d_call: -; cdr3_nt: TGTGCCAGCACCCCAGGGGGGGTTCGAGAGACCCAGTACTTC; cdr3_aa: CASTPGGVRETQYF
clone_size: -; j_call: TRBJ1-6; v_call: TRBV6-5; d_call: -; cdr3_nt: TGTGCCAGCAGTGAACCTTTGAGGGCCCTCCACTTT; cdr3_aa: CASSEPLRALHF
clone_size: -; j_call: TRBJ2-2; v_call: TRBV27; d_call: -; cdr3_nt: TGTGCCAGCAGTTCCCGCCGGCAGACCGGGGAGCTGTTTTTT; cdr3_aa: CASSSRRQTGELFF
clone_size: -; j_call: TRBJ1-6; v_call: TRBV9; d_call: -; cdr3_nt: TGTGCCAGCAGCGGGGGAAGACTCAACGCAAATTCACCCCTCCACTTT; cdr3_aa: CASSGGRLNANSPLHF
clone_size: -; j_call: TRBJ1-2; v_call: TRBV30; d_call: -; cdr3_nt: TGTGCCTGGGAAGGGGACGGGGTCTATGGCTACACCTTC; cdr3_aa: CAWEGDGVYGYTF
clone_size: -; j_call: TRBJ2-3; v_call: TRBV5-4; d_call: TRBD2; cdr3_nt: TGTGCCAGCAGCCCTGGGACTAGCGGTAATGTGGATACGCAGTATTTT; cdr3_aa: CASSPGTSGNVDTQYF
clone_size: -; j_call: TRBJ2-3; v_call: TRBV5-8; d_call: -; cdr3_nt: TGTGCCAGCAGTCATGCCGGGACTAGGGGACAGGGTACGCAGTATTTT; cdr3_aa: CASSHAGTRGQGTQYF